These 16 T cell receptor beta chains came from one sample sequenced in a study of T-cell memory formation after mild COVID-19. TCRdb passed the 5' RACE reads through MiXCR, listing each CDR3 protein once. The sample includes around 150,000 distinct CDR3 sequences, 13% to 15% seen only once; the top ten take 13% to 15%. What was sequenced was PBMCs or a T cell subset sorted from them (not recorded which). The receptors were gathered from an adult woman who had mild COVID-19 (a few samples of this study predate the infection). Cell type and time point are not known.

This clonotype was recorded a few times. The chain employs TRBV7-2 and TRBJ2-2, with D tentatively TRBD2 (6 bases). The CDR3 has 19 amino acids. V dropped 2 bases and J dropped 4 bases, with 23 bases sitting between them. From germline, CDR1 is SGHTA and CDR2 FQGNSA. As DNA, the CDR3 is TGTGCCAGCAGCTTACGTCCCCTCCTAGCGATCGGGAGCACCGGGGAGCTGTTTTTT. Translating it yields CASSLRPLLAIGSTGELFF. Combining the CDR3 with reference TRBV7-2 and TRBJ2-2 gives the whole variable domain GAGVSQSPSNKVTEKGKDVELRCDPISGHTALYWYRQSLGQGLEFLIYFQGNSAPDKSGLPSDRFSAERTGGSVSTLTIQRTQQEDSAVYLCASSLRPLLAIGSTGELFFGEGSRLTVL.

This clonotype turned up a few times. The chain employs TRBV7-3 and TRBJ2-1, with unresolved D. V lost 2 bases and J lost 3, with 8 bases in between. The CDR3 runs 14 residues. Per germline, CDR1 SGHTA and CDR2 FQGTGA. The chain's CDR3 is CASSLGQDYNEQFF. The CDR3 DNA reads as TGTGCCAGCAGCTTAGGCCAGGACTACAATGAGCAGTTCTTC.

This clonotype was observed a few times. The CDR3 region is CASSLTIGGNTEAFF. Here the CDR3 DNA reads TGCGCCAGCAGCTTGACCATTGGGGGAAACACTGAAGCTTTCTTT. The J gene is TRBJ1-1, the V gene TRBV5-1; a possible D gene is TRBD1 (5 bases). Trimming cost V 1 base and J 2 bases, with 12 bases left between them. Germline loops: CDR1 SGHRS, CDR2 YFSETQ. CDR3 length: 15 amino acids.

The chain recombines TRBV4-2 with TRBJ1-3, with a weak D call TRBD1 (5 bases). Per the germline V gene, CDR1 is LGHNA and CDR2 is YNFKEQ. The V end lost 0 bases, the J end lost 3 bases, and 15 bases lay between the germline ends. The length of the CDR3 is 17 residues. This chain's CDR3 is CASSQDPTGVGGNTIYF. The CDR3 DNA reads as TGTGCCAGCAGCCAAGATCCTACGGGGGTCGGTGGAAACACCATATATTTT.

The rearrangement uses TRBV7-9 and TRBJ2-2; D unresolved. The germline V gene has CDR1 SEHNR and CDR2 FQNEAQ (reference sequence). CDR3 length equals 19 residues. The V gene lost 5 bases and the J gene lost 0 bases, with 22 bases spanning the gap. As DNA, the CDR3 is TGTGCCAGCAGCCAATCTGACACGTCCAACCTCCCGAACACCGGGGAGCTGTTTTTT. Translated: CASSQSDTSNLPNTGELFF.

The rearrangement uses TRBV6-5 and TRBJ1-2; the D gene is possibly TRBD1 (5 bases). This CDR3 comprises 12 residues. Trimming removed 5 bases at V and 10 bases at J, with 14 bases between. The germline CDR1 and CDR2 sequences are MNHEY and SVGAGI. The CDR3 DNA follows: TGTGCCAGCAGTCGGGGGACTAAAGACTACACCTTC. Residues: CASSRGTKDYTF.

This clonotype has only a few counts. The CDR3 spells CASSPRPGEGRTDTQYF. CDR3 DNA: TGTGCCAGCAGCCCACGACCGGGGGAGGGCCGCACAGATACGCAGTATTTT. V is TRBV5-5 and J is TRBJ2-3; the match to TRBD2 covers 7 bases. The germline V gene encodes CDR1 SGHKS and CDR2 YYEKEE (reference sequence). Unmatched junction bases numbered 12, after V lost 4 bases and J lost 1 base. This CDR3 contains 17 residues.

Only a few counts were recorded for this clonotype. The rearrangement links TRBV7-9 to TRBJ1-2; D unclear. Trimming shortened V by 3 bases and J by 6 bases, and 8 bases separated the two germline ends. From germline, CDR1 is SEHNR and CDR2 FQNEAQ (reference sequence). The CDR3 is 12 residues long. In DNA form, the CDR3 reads TGTGCCAGCAGCTTGAGGGCGGATGGCTACACCTTC. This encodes CASSLRADGYTF.

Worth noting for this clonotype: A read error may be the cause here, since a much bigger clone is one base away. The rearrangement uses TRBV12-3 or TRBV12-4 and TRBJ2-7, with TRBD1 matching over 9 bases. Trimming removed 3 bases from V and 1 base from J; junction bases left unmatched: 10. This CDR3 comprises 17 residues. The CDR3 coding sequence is TGTGCCAGCAGTTTTGACTGGGGACAGGGAGCGTCCTACGAGCAGTACTTC. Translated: CASSFDWGQGASYEQYF.

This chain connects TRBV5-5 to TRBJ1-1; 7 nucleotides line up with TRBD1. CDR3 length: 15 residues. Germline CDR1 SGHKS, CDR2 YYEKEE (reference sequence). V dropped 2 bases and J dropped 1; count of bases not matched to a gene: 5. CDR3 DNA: TGTGCCAGCAGCTTCTACGACAGGGAGAACACTGAAGCTTTCTTT. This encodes CASSFYDRENTEAFF.

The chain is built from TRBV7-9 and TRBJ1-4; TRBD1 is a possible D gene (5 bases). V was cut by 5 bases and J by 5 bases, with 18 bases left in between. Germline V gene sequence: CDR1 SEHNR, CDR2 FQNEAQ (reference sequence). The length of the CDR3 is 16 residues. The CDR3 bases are TGTGCCAGCAGCCCACCCCTTGGGGGTGCAAATGAAAAACTGTTTTTT. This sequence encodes CASSPPLGGANEKLFF.

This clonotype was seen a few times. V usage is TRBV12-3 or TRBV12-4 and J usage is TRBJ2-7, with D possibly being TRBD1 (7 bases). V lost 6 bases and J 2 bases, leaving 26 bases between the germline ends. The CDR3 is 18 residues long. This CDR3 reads CASSPGSGGPELTYEQYF. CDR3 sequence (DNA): TGTGCCAGCAGCCCTGGCTCAGGGGGGCCCGAACTCACCTACGAGCAGTACTTC.

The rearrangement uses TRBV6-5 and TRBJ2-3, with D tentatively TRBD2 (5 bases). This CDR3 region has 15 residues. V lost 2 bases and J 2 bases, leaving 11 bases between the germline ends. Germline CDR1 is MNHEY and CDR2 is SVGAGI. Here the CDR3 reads CASSYGLAATDTQYF. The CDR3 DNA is TGTGCCAGCAGTTACGGGCTAGCAGCCACAGATACGCAGTATTTT.

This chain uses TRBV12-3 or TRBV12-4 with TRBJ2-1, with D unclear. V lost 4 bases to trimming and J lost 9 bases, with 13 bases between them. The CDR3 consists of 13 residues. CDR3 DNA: TGTGCCAGCAGTTACGTCCCCTCGGGTGAGCAGTTCTTC. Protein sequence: CASSYVPSGEQFF.

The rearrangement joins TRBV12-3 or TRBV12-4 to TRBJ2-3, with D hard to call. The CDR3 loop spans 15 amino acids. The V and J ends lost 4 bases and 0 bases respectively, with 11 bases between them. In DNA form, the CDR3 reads TGTGCCAGCAGTTCCAACAGTCTTAGCACAGATACGCAGTATTTT. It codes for CASSSNSLSTDTQYF.

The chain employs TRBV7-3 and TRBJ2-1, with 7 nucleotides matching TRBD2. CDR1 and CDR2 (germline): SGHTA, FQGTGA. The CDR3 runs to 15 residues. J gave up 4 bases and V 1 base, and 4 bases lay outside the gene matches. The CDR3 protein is CASSLSGSAYNEQFF. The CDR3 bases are TGTGCCAGCAGCTTAAGCGGGAGTGCATACAATGAGCAGTTCTTC. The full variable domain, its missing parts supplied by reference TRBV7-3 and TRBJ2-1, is GAGVSQTPSNKVTEKGKYVELRCDPISGHTALYWYRQSLGQGPEFLIYFQGTGAADDSGLPNDRFFAVRPEGSVSTLKIQRTERGDSAVYLCASSLSGSAYNEQFFGPGTRLTVL.